What follows are 3 T cell receptor beta chains derived from one specimen sequenced in a study of shared clonotypes between healthy human individuals. Libraries were prepared by immunoSEQ multiplex PCR; TCRdb keeps only in-frame clonotypes and omits some of them. The table records nearly 1 million clones, 76% of them present only once. The specimen was memory CD4+ T cells sorted from blood. The subset here: CD45RA-negative fraction. These TCRs come from a man aged 18 to 30 in good health.

The chain carries TRBV7-9 and TRBJ2-7; TRBD2 matches 7 bases. This CDR3 region has 15 residues. The V and J ends lost 3 bases and 4 bases, in that order; junction bases with no gene match: 9. Germline values: CDR1 SEHNR, CDR2 FQNEAQ (reference sequence). The CDR3 nucleotides are TGTGCCAGCAGCTTTGGGAGGGGATCGTCTTACGAGCAGTACTTC. The encoded protein is CASSFGRGSSYEQYF. Full variable domain (rest looked up from reference TRBV7-9 and TRBJ2-7): DTGVSQNPRHKITKRGQNVTFRCDPISEHNRLYWYRQTLGQGPEFLTYFQNEAQLEKSRLLSDRFSAERPKGSFSTLEIQRTEQGDSAMYLCASSFGRGSSYEQYFGPGTRLTVT.

The chain carries TRBV6-5 and TRBJ2-5, with D perhaps TRBD1 (5 bases). The length of the CDR3 is 12 residues. The germline V gene has CDR1 MNHEY and CDR2 SVGAGI. With 5 bases removed from V and 10 bases from J, the gap between germline ends came to 14 bases. The CDR3 spells CASSRLQGDQYF. CDR3 nucleotides: TGTGCCAGCAGTAGACTCCAAGGGGACCAGTACTTC.

This clone turned up a few times. CDR3 in DNA: TGTGCCAGCAGCCAAGATCGGTTCTACGAGCAGTACTTC. Amino acid sequence: CASSQDRFYEQYF. The genes are TRBV4-2 and TRBJ2-7; D is uncertain. The CDR3 extends over 13 amino acids. Trimming pared 0 bases from V and 3 bases from J, leaving 6 bases between. CDR1 and CDR2 (germline): LGHNA, YNFKEQ.